The 3 T cell receptor beta chains reported below all come from one sample, sequenced in a study of T cell responses to AZD1222 COVID-19 vaccine. Generated by immunoSEQ multiplex PCR, the TCRdb table keeps only in-frame clones and is missing some. The table has 110,000 to 150,000 clones, 80% to 95% seen once; the top ten hold over 3%. The sequences come from peripheral blood, collected on day 0 of AZD1222 vaccination. These receptor sequences come from an adult in good health.

In DNA form, the CDR3 reads TGTGCCAGCAGCGAGTCTACAGGATACAATGAGCAGTTCTTC. Protein product: CASSESTGYNEQFF. The genes are TRBV9 and TRBJ2-1, with D tentatively TRBD1 (5 bases). In germline, CDR1 is SGDLS, CDR2 YYNGEE. The CDR3 length is 14 residues. The ends were cut back, 3 bases at V and 4 bases at J, with 11 bases in the middle.

This chain joins TRBV19 and TRBJ1-5; D might be TRBD1 (6 bases). Trimming removed 3 bases at V and 6 bases at J, with 12 bases between. The CDR3 runs 14 residues. From germline, CDR1 is LNHDA and CDR2 SQIVND (reference sequence). The CDR3 loop is CASSMGGGGQPQHF. The CDR3 nucleotides read TGTGCCAGTAGTATGGGGGGGGGCGGTCAGCCCCAGCATTTT.

The gene calls are TRBV2 and TRBJ1-5; possibly TRBD1 for D (5 bases). Trimming removed 2 bases at V and 3 bases at J, with 11 bases between. Germline-derived CDR1 and CDR2 are SNHLY and FYNNEI. This CDR3 spans 15 amino acids. CDR3 in amino acids: CASSELVRANQPQHF. Here the CDR3 DNA reads TGTGCCAGCAGTGAATTGGTCAGGGCCAATCAGCCCCAGCATTTT.